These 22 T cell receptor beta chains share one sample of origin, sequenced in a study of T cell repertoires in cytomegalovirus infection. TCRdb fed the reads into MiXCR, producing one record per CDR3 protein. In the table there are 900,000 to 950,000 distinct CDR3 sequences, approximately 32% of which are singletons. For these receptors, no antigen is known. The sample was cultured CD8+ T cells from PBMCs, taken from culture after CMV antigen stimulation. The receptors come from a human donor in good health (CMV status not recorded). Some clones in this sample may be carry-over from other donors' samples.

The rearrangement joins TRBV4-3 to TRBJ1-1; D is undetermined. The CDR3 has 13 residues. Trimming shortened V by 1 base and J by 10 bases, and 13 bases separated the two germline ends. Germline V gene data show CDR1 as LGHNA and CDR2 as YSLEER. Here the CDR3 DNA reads TGCGCCAGCAGCCAAGCGGGATCTCCTGGAGCTTTCTTT. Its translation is CASSQAGSPGAFF.

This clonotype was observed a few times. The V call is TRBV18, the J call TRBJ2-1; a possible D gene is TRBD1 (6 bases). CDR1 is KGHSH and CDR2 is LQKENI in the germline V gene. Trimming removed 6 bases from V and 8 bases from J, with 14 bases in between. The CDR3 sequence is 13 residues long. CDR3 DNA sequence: TGTGCCAGCTCGCTCCCAGGGGCGGATGAGCAGTTCTTC. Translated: CASSLPGADEQFF.

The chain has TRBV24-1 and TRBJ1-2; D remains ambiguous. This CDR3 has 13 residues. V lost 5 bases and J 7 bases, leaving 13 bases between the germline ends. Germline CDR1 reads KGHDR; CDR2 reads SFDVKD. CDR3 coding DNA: TGTGCCACCAGTGCCAGGTCCGGTTTTGGCTACACCTTC. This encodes CATSARSGFGYTF.

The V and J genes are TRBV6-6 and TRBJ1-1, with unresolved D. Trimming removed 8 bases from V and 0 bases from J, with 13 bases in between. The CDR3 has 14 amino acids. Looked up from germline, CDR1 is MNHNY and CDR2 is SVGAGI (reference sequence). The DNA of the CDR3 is TGTGCCAGCCGCTTACCGGGGTTGAACACTGAAGCTTTCTTT. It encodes CASRLPGLNTEAFF.

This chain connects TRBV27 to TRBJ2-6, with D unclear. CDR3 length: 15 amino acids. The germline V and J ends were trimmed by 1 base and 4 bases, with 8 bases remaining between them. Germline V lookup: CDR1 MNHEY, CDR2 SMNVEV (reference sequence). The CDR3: CASSLYPSGANVLTF. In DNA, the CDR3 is TGTGCCAGCAGTTTATATCCCTCGGGGGCCAACGTCCTGACTTTC. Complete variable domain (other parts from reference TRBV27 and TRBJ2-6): EAQVTQNPRYLITVTGKKLTVTCSQNMNHEYMSWYRQDPGLGLRQIYYSMNVEVTDKGDVPEGYKVSRKEKRNFPLILESPSPNQTSLYFCASSLYPSGANVLTFGAGSRLTVL.

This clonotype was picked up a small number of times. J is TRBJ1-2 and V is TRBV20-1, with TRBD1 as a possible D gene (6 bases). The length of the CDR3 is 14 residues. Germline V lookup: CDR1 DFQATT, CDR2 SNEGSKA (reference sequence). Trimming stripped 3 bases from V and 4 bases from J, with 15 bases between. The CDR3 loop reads CSARAGAHTYGYTF. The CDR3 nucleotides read TGCAGTGCTAGGGCGGGGGCGCACACCTATGGCTACACCTTC.

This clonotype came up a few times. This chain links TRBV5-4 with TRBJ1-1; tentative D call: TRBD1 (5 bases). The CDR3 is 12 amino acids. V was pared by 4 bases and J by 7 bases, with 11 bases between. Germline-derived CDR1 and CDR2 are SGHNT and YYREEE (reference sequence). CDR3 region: CASSPPGDEAFF. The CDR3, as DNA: TGTGCCAGCAGCCCCCCGGGGGATGAAGCTTTCTTT.

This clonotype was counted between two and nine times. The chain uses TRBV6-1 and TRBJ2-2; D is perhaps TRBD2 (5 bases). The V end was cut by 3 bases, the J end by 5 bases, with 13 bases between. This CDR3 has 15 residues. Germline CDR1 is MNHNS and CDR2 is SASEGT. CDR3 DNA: TGTGCCAGCAGTGATAGAAGAGGGTGGACCGGGGAGCTGTTTTTT. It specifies CASSDRRGWTGELFF.

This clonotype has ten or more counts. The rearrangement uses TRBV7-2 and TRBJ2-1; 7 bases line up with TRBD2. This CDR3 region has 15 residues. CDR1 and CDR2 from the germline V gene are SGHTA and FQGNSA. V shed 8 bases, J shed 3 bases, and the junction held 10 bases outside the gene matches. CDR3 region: CASRAGGTGYNEQFF. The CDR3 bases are TGTGCCAGCCGCGCCGGGGGGACGGGCTACAATGAGCAGTTCTTC.

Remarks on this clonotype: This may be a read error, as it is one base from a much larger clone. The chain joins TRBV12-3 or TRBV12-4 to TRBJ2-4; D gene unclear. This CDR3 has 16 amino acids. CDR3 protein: CASSLGKSFDKNFQYF. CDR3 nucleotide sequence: TGTGCCAGCAGTTTAGGAAAATCTTTCGACAAAAACTTTCAGTACTTC.

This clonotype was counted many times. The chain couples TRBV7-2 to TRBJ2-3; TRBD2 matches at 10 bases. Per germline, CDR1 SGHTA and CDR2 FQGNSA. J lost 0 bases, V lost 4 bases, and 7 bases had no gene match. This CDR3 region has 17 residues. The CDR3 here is CASSWRTSGFSTDTQYF. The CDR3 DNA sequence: TGTGCCAGCAGCTGGAGGACTAGCGGATTCAGCACAGATACGCAGTATTTT.

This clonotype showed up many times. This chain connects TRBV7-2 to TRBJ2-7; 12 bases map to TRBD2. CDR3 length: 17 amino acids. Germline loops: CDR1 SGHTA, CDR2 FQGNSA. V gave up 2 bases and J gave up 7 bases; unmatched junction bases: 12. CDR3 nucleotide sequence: TGTGCCAGCAGCTTACTAGCGGGGGGGCCCCCAATTCGAGAGCAGTACTTC. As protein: CASSLLAGGPPIREQYF.

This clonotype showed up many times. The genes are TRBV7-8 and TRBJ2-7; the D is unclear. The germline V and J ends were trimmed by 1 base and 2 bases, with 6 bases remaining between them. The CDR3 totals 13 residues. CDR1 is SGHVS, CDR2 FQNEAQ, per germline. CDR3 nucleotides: TGTGCCAGCAGCTTAGAGGCCCCCTACGAGCAGTACTTC. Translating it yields CASSLEAPYEQYF.

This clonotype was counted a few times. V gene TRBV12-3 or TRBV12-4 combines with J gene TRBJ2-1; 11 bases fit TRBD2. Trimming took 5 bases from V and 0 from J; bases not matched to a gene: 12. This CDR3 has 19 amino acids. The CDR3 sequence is CASSGLETSGVSSYNEQFF. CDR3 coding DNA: TGTGCCAGCAGTGGGCTCGAGACTAGCGGGGTGAGCTCCTACAATGAGCAGTTCTTC.

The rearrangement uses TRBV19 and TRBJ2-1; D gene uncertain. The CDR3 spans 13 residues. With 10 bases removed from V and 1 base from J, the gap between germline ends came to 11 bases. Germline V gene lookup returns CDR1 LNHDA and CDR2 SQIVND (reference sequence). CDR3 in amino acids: CATRFGSYNEQFF. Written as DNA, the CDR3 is TGTGCCACCCGGTTTGGGTCCTACAATGAGCAGTTCTTC. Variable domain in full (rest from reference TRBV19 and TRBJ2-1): DGGITQSPKYLFRKEGQNVTLSCEQNLNHDAMYWYRQDPGQGLRLIYYSQIVNDFQKGDIAEGYSVSREKKESFPLTVTSAQKNPTAFYLCATRFGSYNEQFFGPGTRLTVL.

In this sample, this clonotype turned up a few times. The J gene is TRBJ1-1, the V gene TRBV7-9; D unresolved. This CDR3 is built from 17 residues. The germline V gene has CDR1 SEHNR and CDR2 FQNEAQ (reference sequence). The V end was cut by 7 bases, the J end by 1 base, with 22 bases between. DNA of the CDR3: TGTGCCAGCACCCACCGAGGTAGCCCCCTTGAGAACACTGAAGCTTTCTTT. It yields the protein CASTHRGSPLENTEAFF.

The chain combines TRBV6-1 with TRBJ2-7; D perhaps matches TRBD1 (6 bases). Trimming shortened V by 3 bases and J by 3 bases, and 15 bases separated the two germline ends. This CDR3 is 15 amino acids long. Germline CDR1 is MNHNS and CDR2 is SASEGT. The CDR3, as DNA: TGTGCCAGCAGTGAGGCCGACTTGGACAGCTACGAGCAGTACTTC. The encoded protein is CASSEADLDSYEQYF.

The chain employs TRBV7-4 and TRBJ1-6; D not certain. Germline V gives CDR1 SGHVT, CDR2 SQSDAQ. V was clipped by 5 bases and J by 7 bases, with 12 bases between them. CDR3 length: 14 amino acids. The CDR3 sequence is CASSKKDGNSPLHF. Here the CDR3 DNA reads TGTGCCAGCAGCAAGAAAGACGGGAATTCACCCCTCCACTTT.

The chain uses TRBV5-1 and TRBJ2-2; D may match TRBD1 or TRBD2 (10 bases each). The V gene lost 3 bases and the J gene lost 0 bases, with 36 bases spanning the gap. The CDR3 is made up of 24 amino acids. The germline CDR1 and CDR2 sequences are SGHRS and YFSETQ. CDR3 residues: CASSWGVGTGDRGLAISNTGELFF. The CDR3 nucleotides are TGCGCCAGCAGCTGGGGAGTCGGGACAGGGGACAGGGGACTAGCGATCTCGAACACCGGGGAGCTGTTTTTT. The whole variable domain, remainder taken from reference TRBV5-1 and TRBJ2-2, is KAGVTQTPRYLIKTRGQQVTLSCSPISGHRSVSWYQQTPGQGLQFLFEYFSETQRNKGNFPGRFSGRQFSNSRSEMNVSTLELGDSALYLCASSWGVGTGDRGLAISNTGELFFGEGSRLTVL.

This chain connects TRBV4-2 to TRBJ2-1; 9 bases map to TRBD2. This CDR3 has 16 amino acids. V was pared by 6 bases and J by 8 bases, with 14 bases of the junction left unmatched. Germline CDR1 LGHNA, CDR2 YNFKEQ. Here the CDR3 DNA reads TGTGCCAGCAGTCGACCCAGCGGGGGGCCGTATGATGAGCAGTTCTTC. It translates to CASSRPSGGPYDEQFF.

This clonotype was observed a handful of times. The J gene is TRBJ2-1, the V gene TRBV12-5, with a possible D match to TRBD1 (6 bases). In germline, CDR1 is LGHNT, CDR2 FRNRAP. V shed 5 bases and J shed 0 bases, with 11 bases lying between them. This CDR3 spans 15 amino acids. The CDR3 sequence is CASGPPGDSYNEQFF. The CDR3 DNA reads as TGTGCTAGTGGTCCCCCAGGGGACTCCTACAATGAGCAGTTCTTC.

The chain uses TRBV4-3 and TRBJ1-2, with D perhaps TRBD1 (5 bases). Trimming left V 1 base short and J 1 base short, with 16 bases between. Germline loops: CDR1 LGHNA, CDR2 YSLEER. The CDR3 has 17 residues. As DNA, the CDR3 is TGCGCCAGCAGCCAAGTATTTGCGGGGGACGTTAACTATGGCTACACCTTC. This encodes CASSQVFAGDVNYGYTF.